The 14 T cell receptor beta chains in this list originate from one sample, sequenced in a study of T cells in Graves' hyperthyroidism and ophthalmopathy. RNA transcripts were the template for amplifying TCR beta CDR3 regions. A set of HTBI primers served as the primers for a first-round RT-PCR of the TCR CDR3. In TCRdb, the multiplex PCR reads were re-called with MiXCR into one record per CDR3 protein. The data hold under 350,000 distinct CDR3 sequences, with over 15% observed a single time. The specimen was blood. These receptors came from a woman aged 60-75 years with Graves' ophthalmopathy.

The chain has TRBV7-9 and TRBJ2-3, with 12 bases lining up with TRBD2. Trimming at V came to 5 bases and at J to 14 bases, leaving 8 bases not matched to a gene. CDR3 length: 13 amino acids. Germline V lookup: CDR1 SEHNR, CDR2 FQNEAQ (reference sequence). CDR3 in DNA: TGTGCCAGCAGCCAGCCGGGACTAGCGGGTTCGTATTTT. It encodes CASSQPGLAGSYF.

The rearrangement joins TRBV9 to TRBJ2-2; D ambiguous. Trimming removed 0 bases at V and 3 bases at J, with 15 bases between. Germline V gene data show CDR1 as SGDLS and CDR2 as YYNGEE. The CDR3 totals 17 residues. CDR3 sequence reads: CASSVAASLSDTGELFF. The CDR3 DNA reads TGTGCCAGCAGCGTAGCGGCCTCCCTTTCGGACACCGGGGAGCTGTTTTTT.

This clonotype turned up a few times. One end of the junction fails to match germline, which may point to a read error. V gene TRBV7-9 combines with J gene TRBJ1-2; 9 nucleotides align to TRBD1. The V gene's germline CDR1 is SEHNR and CDR2 FQNEAQ (reference sequence). CDR3 size: 15 residues. In DNA, the CDR3 is TGTGCCCGCAGCTTAGGACAGGGGACATCCTATGGCTACACCTTC. Translated: CARSLGQGTSYGYTF.

This clonotype occurred many times. The CDR3 here is CASSQQGDPDSPLHF. The DNA of the CDR3 is TGTGCCAGCAGCCAACAGGGTGATCCTGATTCACCCCTCCACTTT. The chain links TRBV11-2 to TRBJ1-6; TRBD1 is a possible D gene (6 bases). The CDR3 covers 15 residues. The V end was cut by 5 bases, the J end by 8 bases, with 16 bases between. Germline V gene data show CDR1 as SGHAT and CDR2 as FQNNGV.

This clonotype was seen many times. The chain joins TRBV5-6 to TRBJ2-7; 11 bases are shared with TRBD2. The V gene end was trimmed by 0 bases and the J gene end by 6 bases; junction bases not matched to a gene: 2. The germline gives CDR1 SGHDT, CDR2 YYEEEE. The CDR3 totals 14 residues. CDR3 DNA: TGTGCCAGCAGCTTGGCCCTAGCGGGAGGCGAGCAGTACTTC. Translated, it gives CASSLALAGGEQYF.

The chain has TRBV12-3 or TRBV12-4 and TRBJ2-2; D gene ambiguous. V shed 2 bases and J shed 3 bases, with 10 bases lying between them. This CDR3 has 15 residues. CDR3: CASSLSSSYTGELFF. In DNA, the CDR3 is TGTGCCAGCAGTTTATCCAGCTCTTACACCGGGGAGCTGTTTTTT.

The chain carries TRBV10-1 and TRBJ2-3; TRBD2 matches 9 bases. This CDR3 is built from 16 residues. With V trimmed by 4 bases and J by 0 bases, 5 bases remained unmatched. Germline CDR1 WNHNN, CDR2 SYGVQD (reference sequence). The CDR3 sequence is CASSVLAGTSTDTQYF. The CDR3 bases are TGCGCCAGCAGTGTCCTAGCGGGGACGAGCACAGATACGCAGTATTTT.

This clonotype has at least ten counts. The chain couples TRBV2 to TRBJ2-7; possibly TRBD1 or TRBD2 for D (6 bases each). V dropped 2 bases and J dropped 2 bases, with 10 bases sitting between them. From germline, CDR1 is SNHLY and CDR2 FYNNEI. This CDR3 contains 14 residues. The CDR3 bases are TGTGCCAGCAGTGAAAGACGGGGGCCCTACGAGCAGTACTTC. This codes for CASSERRGPYEQYF.

This clonotype was picked up many times. The V call is TRBV12-3 or TRBV12-4, the J call TRBJ1-4; 8 bases are shared with TRBD1. This CDR3 comprises 15 residues. J was trimmed by 1 base and V by 6 bases; bases with no gene match: 4. CDR3 sequence reads: CASRSTGGTNEKLFF. The CDR3, as DNA: TGTGCCAGCAGATCCACAGGGGGAACTAATGAAAAACTGTTTTTT.

This clonotype has a count of ten or more. The chain joins TRBV7-9 to TRBJ2-7; TRBD2 aligns across 10 bases. The V segment lost 1 base and the J segment 4 bases; nucleotides outside the gene matches: 10. This CDR3 is 17 amino acids long. The germline V gene has CDR1 SEHNR and CDR2 FQNEAQ (reference sequence). CDR3 nucleotides: TGTGCCAGCAGCTTAGATGGTCTAGCGGGAGTGGGGTACGAGCAGTACTTC. This translates into CASSLDGLAGVGYEQYF.

J is TRBJ1-4 and V is TRBV5-6; possible D gene TRBD1, 5 bases. This CDR3 region has 14 residues. Germline CDR1 reads SGHDT; CDR2 reads YYEEEE. V was pared by 4 bases and J by 8 bases, with 15 bases between. CDR3: CASSTATEPEKLFF. The CDR3 DNA is TGTGCCAGCAGCACGGCGACAGAGCCAGAAAAACTGTTTTTT.

A remark on this clonotype: The CDR3 does not close with the conserved phenylalanine or tryptophan, likely indicating a read error. The CDR3 DNA reads TGTGCCAGCAGGGGACTAGCCCTGACCGGGGAGCTGTTTCTT. Amino acids: CASRGLALTGELFL. The rearrangement uses TRBV6-1 and TRBJ2-2, with 9 bases aligning to TRBD2. Germline CDR1 and CDR2: MNHNS and SASEGT. CDR3 size: 14 residues. The V segment lost 6 bases and the J segment 5 bases; nucleotides outside the gene matches: 4.

The sample holds many counts of this clonotype. The chain combines TRBV4-3 with TRBJ2-1, with 9 bases identical to TRBD1. V lost 0 bases and J lost 2; bases outside the gene matches: 8. Germline CDR1 reads LGHNA; CDR2 reads YSLEER. The CDR3 sequence is 18 residues long. The CDR3: CASSQDETGTGPYNEQFF. For the CDR3, the DNA is TGCGCCAGCAGCCAAGACGAGACCGGGACAGGGCCCTACAATGAGCAGTTCTTC.

This chain uses TRBV28 with TRBJ2-7, with 9 bases lining up with TRBD1. The CDR3 contains 14 residues. CDR1 MDHEN and CDR2 SYDVKM come from the germline V gene. J lost 9 bases, V lost 4 bases, and 10 bases had no gene match. In DNA, the CDR3 is TGTGCCAGCAGTTCACTCGGGACAGGGCCGGTGCAGTACTTC. This gives the protein CASSSLGTGPVQYF.